Given below is one TCR beta chain in context. Its target is unknown. 13 Jbeta primers and 60 Vbeta primers were used for the PCR. Some clones are missing from TCRdb's copy, which holds only in-frame ones; the method was immunoSEQ multiplex PCR. This table lists 60,000 to 70,000 clones. CDR3 length: 13 residues. Trimming took 1 base from V and 0 from J, leaving 6 bases between them. Germline loops: CDR1 GTSNPN, CDR2 SVGIG (reference sequence). This specimen comes from a study of cytomegalovirus exposure and HLA in healthy donors. Study-level findings and limits: Several of the most significant clusters were apparently associated with common viral pathogens in a later analysis.

This TCR was recovered from a boy younger than 18 in good health and CMV-seronegative. The sequenced sample consisted of PBMCs. J is TRBJ1-1 and V is TRBV30; D is perhaps TRBD1 (6 bases). The DNA of the CDR3 is TGTGCCTGGAGTGGGGACATGAACACTGAAGCTTTCTTT. Its translation: CAWSGDMNTEAFF.